This T cell receptor beta chain was retrieved from a study of blood T cell repertoires in COVID-19. The CDR3 is 15 residues long. The germline V gene encodes CDR1 SGHDT and CDR2 YYEEEE. V was cut by 1 base and J by 1 base, with 11 bases left in between. In the authors' workflow: Researchers report that nucleated cell counts were estimated from reference gene primer amplification. The table came from immunoSEQ multiplex PCR; TCRdb's copy has only in-frame clones and leaves some out. V and J calls and clone size follow that table, whereas D and trimming were derived from the DNA. The table lists 50,000 to 60,000 clones, around nine tenths of them singletons.

The chain combines TRBV5-6 with TRBJ1-1; D is uncertain. Sample: peripheral blood. The sequence was collected from a human donor with active COVID-19. The donor label of this sample is uncertain. The DNA for the CDR3 is TGTGCCAGCAGCTTGTATAGCACGGCGAACACTGAAGCTTTCTTT. As protein: CASSLYSTANTEAFF.